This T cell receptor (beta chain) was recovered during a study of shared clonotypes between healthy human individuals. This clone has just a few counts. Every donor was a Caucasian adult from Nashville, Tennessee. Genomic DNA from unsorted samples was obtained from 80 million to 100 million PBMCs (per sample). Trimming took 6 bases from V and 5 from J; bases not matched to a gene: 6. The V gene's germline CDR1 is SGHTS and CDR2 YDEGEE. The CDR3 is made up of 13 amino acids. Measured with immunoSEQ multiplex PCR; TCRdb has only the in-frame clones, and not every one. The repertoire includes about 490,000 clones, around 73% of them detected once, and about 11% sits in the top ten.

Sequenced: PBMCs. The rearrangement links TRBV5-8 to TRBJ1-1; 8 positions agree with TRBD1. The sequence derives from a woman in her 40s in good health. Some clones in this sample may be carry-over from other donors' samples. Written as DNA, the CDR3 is TGTGCCAGCACGCGAACAGGGGGGACTGAAGCTTTCTTT. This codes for CASTRTGGTEAFF. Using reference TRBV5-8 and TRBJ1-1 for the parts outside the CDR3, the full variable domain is EAGVTQSPTHLIKTRGQQATLRCSPISGHTSVYWYQQALGLGLQFLLWYDEGEERNRGNFPPRFSGRQFPNYSSELNVNALELEDSALYLCASTRTGGTEAFFGQGTRLTVV.